These T cell receptor beta chains were read from a single sample in a study of blood T cell repertoires in COVID-19. Clones were read by immunoSEQ multiplex PCR, and TCRdb kept only the in-frame ones, dropping some. This sample has 90,000 to 100,000 clones, with 90% found just once. The sample taken for sequencing was peripheral blood. The receptors shown here come from a man aged 45 to 65 with acute or convalescent COVID-19. Both conserved end residues are part of each CDR3. D genes are given only for firm matches. Size is stated for part of the rows, as once, few or many counts, or as a class when the clone is expanded.

TRBJ2-1,-,TRBV18,TRBD1,CASSPSGQVDEQFF,TGTGCCAGCTCACCTTCCGGACAGGTTGATGAGCAGTTCTTC
TRBJ1-3,-,TRBV6-6,TRBD1,CASSYSGGEGNTIYF,TGTGCCAGCAGTTACTCAGGGGGCGAGGGAAACACCATATATTTT
TRBJ1-1,-,TRBV5-6,-,CASSLGAGRVMAFF,TGTGCCAGCAGCTTGGGTGCAGGGCGAGTGATGGCTTTCTTT
TRBJ1-1,-,TRBV6-5,-,CASSYSWGRSTEAFF,TGTGCCAGCAGTTACTCCTGGGGGCGGTCGACTGAAGCTTTCTTT
TRBJ2-3,-,TRBV3-1/TRBV3-2,TRBD2,CASSRAGGDTQYF,TGTGCCAGCAGCCGGGCGGGGGGGGATACGCAGTATTTT
TRBJ2-1,-,TRBV5-4,-,CASSLARGSNEQFF,TGTGCCAGCAGCTTGGCCAGGGGCTCAAATGAGCAGTTCTTC
TRBJ2-1,-,TRBV6-5,TRBD1,CASSPDRGNEQFF,TGTGCCAGCAGTCCGGACAGGGGGAATGAGCAGTTCTTC
TRBJ2-7,-,TRBV10-3,TRBD2,CAIRSGSDYEQYF,TGTGCCATTAGGAGCGGGAGTGACTACGAGCAGTACTTC
TRBJ2-2,-,TRBV6-6,TRBD2,CASSPGTSGRWSTGELFF,TGTGCCAGCAGTCCCGGGACTAGCGGGAGATGGAGCACCGGGGAGCTGTTTTTT
TRBJ2-5,-,TRBV10-3,TRBD2,CAISEGASGRVGAETQYF,TGTGCCATCAGTGAGGGTGCTAGCGGGAGAGTCGGGGCAGAGACCCAGTACTTC
TRBJ1-2,-,TRBV4-3,TRBD1,CASSYTGVGGYTF,TGCGCCAGCAGTTACACAGGGGTTGGTGGCTACACCTTC
TRBJ1-6,-,TRBV6-5,TRBD1,CASTGQGDNSPLHF,TGTGCCAGCACGGGACAGGGAGATAATTCACCCCTCCACTTT
TRBJ2-5,-,TRBV15,TRBD1,CATSTPGTGQETQYF,TGTGCCACCAGCACCCCCGGGACAGGGCAAGAGACCCAGTACTTC
TRBJ2-1,-,TRBV2,-,CASSEVAASYNEQFF,TGTGCCAGCAGTGAAGTAGCGGCATCCTACAATGAGCAGTTCTTC
TRBJ1-1,few,TRBV25-1,-,CASSEYGIRTEAFF,TGTGCCAGCAGTGAATACGGGATCCGCACTGAAGCTTTCTTT
TRBJ1-1,-,TRBV27,-,CASSPLPRGTEAFF,TGTGCCAGCAGTCCCTTACCTCGAGGCACTGAAGCTTTCTTT
TRBJ2-2,-,TRBV5-1,TRBD2,CASSRLEPSGTGELFF,TGCGCCAGCAGCCGCCTGGAGCCTAGCGGGACCGGGGAGCTGTTTTTT
TRBJ2-7,-,TRBV24-1,-,CATSVLWEGEIPYEQYF,TGTGCCACCAGTGTCTTGTGGGAGGGGGAGATTCCCTACGAGCAGTACTTC
TRBJ1-3,-,TRBV4-1,-,CASSSQSGNTIYF,TGCGCCAGCAGCTCTCAGTCTGGAAACACCATATATTTT
TRBJ1-5,-,TRBV6-2/TRBV6-3,TRBD1,CASSYGDSQQHF,TGTGCCAGCAGTTACGGGGACAGCCAACAGCATTTT
TRBJ2-1,-,TRBV6-2/TRBV6-3,-,CASSYYSPAGTNEQFF,TGTGCCAGCAGTTACTACTCCCCAGCGGGGACAAATGAGCAGTTCTTC
TRBJ1-4,-,TRBV24-1,TRBD1,CATSDPTGAHEKLFF,TGTGCCACCAGTGACCCGACAGGGGCTCATGAAAAACTGTTTTTT
TRBJ2-1,-,TRBV15,TRBD2,CATSREAGGPIEQFF,TGTGCCACCAGCAGAGAGGCGGGAGGGCCGATTGAGCAGTTCTTC
TRBJ2-7,-,TRBV5-4,-,CASSLGAFAAPLSEQYF,TGTGCCAGCAGCTTGGGTGCTTTTGCGGCCCCCTTAAGCGAGCAGTACTTC
TRBJ1-6,-,TRBV4-1,TRBD1,CASSQDRTGSGNSPLHF,TGCGCCAGCAGCCAAGACCGGACAGGGTCGGGGAATTCACCCCTCCACTTT
TRBJ1-1,-,TRBV4-1,TRBD1,CASSRGTGVATEAFF,TGCGCCAGCAGCCGAGGAACAGGGGTAGCCACTGAAGCTTTCTTT
TRBJ1-2,once,TRBV7-9,TRBD1,CASSFAALTGGGYGYTF,TGTGCCAGCAGCTTCGCGGCCTTGACAGGGGGGGGCTATGGCTACACCTTC
TRBJ1-1,-,TRBV27,TRBD1,CASNIQGQVRTEAFF,TGTGCCAGCAATATACAAGGACAGGTACGAACTGAAGCTTTCTTT
TRBJ2-7,once,TRBV27,-,CASSSRSYEQYF,TGTGCCAGCAGTTCCCGCTCCTACGAGCAGTACTTC
TRBJ2-5,-,TRBV28,TRBD2,CASSPGTSGTNQETQYF,TGTGCCAGCAGTCCGGGGACTAGCGGGACCAACCAAGAGACCCAGTACTTC
TRBJ2-7,-,TRBV30,TRBD2,CAWSLRLAGGPIYEQYF,TGTGCCTGGAGTCTCCGGTTAGCGGGAGGGCCGATCTACGAGCAGTACTTC
TRBJ2-2,-,TRBV19,TRBD1,CASSYRGPGELFF,TGTGCCAGTAGTTACAGGGGGCCCGGGGAGCTGTTTTTT
TRBJ1-2,once,TRBV10-3,TRBD1,CAISEPGTGRGYTF,TGTGCCATCAGTGAGCCAGGGACAGGGCGAGGCTACACCTTC
TRBJ2-3,-,TRBV29-1,TRBD2,CSVDELAGGSDTQYF,TGCAGCGTTGATGAGCTAGCGGGAGGGTCAGATACGCAGTATTTT
TRBJ2-7,-,TRBV7-9,TRBD2,CASSGTSGSYEQYF,TGTGCCAGCAGCGGGACTAGCGGGAGCTACGAGCAGTACTTC
TRBJ1-2,-,TRBV10-3,TRBD1,CAISPSGTDGYTF,TGTGCCATCAGTCCTTCGGGGACAGACGGCTACACCTTC
TRBJ2-3,-,TRBV11-3,-,CASSLGTWEDPDTQYF,TGTGCCAGCAGCTTAGGAACGTGGGAGGATCCAGATACGCAGTATTTT
TRBJ2-7,-,TRBV7-8,-,CASSLEARQSEQYF,TGTGCCAGCAGCTTAGAGGCGAGACAGAGCGAGCAGTACTTC
TRBJ2-7,-,TRBV20-1,TRBD1,CSASTRDRVREQYF,TGCAGTGCTAGTACCCGGGACAGGGTTCGGGAGCAGTACTTC
TRBJ2-3,-,TRBV4-3,TRBD2,CASSQALAGGYTDTQYF,TGCGCCAGCAGCCAGGCACTAGCGGGAGGGTACACAGATACGCAGTATTTT
TRBJ2-5,-,TRBV5-5,TRBD2,CASSPVASGIGSETQYF,TGTGCCAGCAGCCCAGTGGCCAGCGGGATTGGATCGGAGACCCAGTACTTC
TRBJ1-4,-,TRBV7-2,-,CASSLGGFANEKLFF,TGTGCCAGCAGCTTAGGCGGATTCGCGAATGAAAAACTGTTTTTT
TRBJ1-1,-,TRBV19,TRBD1,CASSIGTGGFGGEAFF,TGTGCCAGTAGTATCGGGACAGGGGGATTCGGTGGTGAAGCTTTCTTT
TRBJ2-1,-,TRBV9,TRBD2,CASSVGPAGGLYNEQFF,TGTGCCAGCAGCGTAGGGCCAGCGGGAGGGCTCTACAATGAGCAGTTCTTC
TRBJ2-7,-,TRBV5-5,-,CASSLATSYEQYF,TGTGCCAGCAGCTTGGCCACTTCCTACGAGCAGTACTTC
TRBJ2-6,-,TRBV2,-,CASRGGGPGANVLTF,TGTGCCAGCAGGGGAGGCGGTCCTGGGGCCAACGTCCTGACTTTC